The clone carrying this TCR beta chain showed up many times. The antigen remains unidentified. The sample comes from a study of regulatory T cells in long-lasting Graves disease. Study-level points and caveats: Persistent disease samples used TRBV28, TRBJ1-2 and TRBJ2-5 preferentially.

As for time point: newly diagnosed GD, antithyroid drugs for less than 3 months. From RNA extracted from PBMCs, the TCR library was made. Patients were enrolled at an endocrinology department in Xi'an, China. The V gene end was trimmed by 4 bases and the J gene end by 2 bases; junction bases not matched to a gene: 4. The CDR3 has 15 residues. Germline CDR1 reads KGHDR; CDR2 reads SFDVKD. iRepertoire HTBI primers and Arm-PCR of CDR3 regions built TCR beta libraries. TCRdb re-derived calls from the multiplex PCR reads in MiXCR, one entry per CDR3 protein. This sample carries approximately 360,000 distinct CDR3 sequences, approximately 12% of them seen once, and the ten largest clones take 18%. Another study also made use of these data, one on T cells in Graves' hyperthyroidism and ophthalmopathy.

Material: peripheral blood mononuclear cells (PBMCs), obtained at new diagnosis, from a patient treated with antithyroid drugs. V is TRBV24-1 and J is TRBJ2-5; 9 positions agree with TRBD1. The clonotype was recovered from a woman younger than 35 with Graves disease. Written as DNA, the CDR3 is TGTGCCACCAGTGAGCTGACAGGGGGACAAGAGACCCAGTACTTC. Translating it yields CATSELTGGQETQYF.